The following is a T cell receptor (beta chain) sequence with its context. TCRdb's copy holds only in-frame clones and misses some; the assay was immunoSEQ multiplex PCR. The sample records about 24,000 clones, roughly four fifths being singletons. The V and J ends lost 5 bases and 4 bases, in that order; junction bases with no gene match: 8. CDR1 is MNHEY, CDR2 SVGAGI, per germline. The CDR3 contains 15 residues. The record originates from a study of blood T cell repertoires in COVID-19. On the study more broadly: Spain, Italy and the United States supplied samples that represented acute and convalescent COVID-19. PBMCs, B-cell-depleted T cells, or T cells provided the cDNA or gDNA that made up the material.

Seattle patients were enrolled while actively infected and followed longitudinally. The receptor was derived from a woman in her seventies with COVID-19, enrolled during active disease. The gene calls are TRBV6-5 and TRBJ2-1; 7 positions agree with TRBD1. The sequenced material came from peripheral blood. The CDR3 loop reads CASSRGPGQYNEQFF. The CDR3 region has the DNA TGTGCCAGCAGTAGGGGACCGGGACAGTACAATGAGCAGTTCTTC.